This TCR beta chain was retrieved from a study of T cells in Graves' hyperthyroidism and ophthalmopathy. J was trimmed by 7 bases and V by 6 bases; bases with no gene match: 12. The CDR3 contains 14 residues. Among the patients, aged 18 to 65, hyperthyroidism was newly diagnosed and had lasted under 2 months. The study left out patients who had uncontrolled infection, other autoimmune disease, pregnancy or lactation. RNA transcripts yielded amplified TCR beta CDR3 regions. The TCR CDR3 first-round RT-PCR relied on the HTBI primer set. MiXCR, run by TCRdb on the multiplex PCR reads, gives a single entry per CDR3 protein. Among about 760,000 distinct CDR3 sequences, about a third were seen once, and the ten largest hold around 29%.

The sequencing input was blood. The rearrangement uses TRBV12-3 or TRBV12-4 and TRBJ2-7; the match to TRBD1 covers 7 bases. The sequence came from a woman aged 40-49 years with Graves' hyperthyroidism. CDR3 bases: TGTGCCAGCAGCCTCGACAGGGCCTACAATGAGCAGTACTTC. This codes for CASSLDRAYNEQYF.